This TCR beta chain was documented in a study of blood T cell repertoires in COVID-19. Turning to the study itself: The United States, Italy and Spain supplied acute and convalescent COVID-19 samples.

V was pared by 3 bases and J by 5 bases, with 14 bases between. Germline V gene sequence: CDR1 DFQATT, CDR2 SNEGSKA (reference sequence). CDR3 size: 14 residues. As handled by the study authors: For nucleated cells, counts were estimated from reference gene primer amplification. Profiling relied on immunoSEQ multiplex PCR, and the TCRdb table lists in-frame clones only, not all of them. That table is the source of V, J and clone size, and D and trimming were worked out from the DNA. The sample consists of roughly 68,000 clones, 65% to 85% of them appearing once. The TCR sequence derives from a woman between 40 and 50 years old with acute COVID-19. The chain is built from TRBV20-1 and TRBJ2-1; D gene uncertain. Input material: PBMCs or T cells enriched from blood (not recorded which). CDR3 sequence reads: CSASSSRRNNEQFF. The CDR3 DNA is TGCAGTGCTAGTTCCTCCCGGCGGAACAATGAGCAGTTCTTC.